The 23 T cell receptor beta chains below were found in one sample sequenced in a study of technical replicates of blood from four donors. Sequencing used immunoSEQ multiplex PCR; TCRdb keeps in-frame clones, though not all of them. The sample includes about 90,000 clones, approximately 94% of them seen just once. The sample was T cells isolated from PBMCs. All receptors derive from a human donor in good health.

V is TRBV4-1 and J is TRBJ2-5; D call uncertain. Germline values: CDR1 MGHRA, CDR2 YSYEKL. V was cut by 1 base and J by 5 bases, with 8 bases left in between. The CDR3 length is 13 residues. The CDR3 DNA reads TGCGCCAGCAGCCAAGCCTATATGGAGACCCAGTACTTC. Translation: CASSQAYMETQYF.

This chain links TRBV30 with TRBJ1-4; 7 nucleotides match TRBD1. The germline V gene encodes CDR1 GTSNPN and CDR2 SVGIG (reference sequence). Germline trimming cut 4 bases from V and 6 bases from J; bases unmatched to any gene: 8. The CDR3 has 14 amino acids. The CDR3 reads CAWTDRVEDEKLFF. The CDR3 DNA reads TGTGCCTGGACCGACAGGGTAGAAGATGAAAAACTGTTTTTT. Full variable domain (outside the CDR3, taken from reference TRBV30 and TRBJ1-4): SQTIHQWPATLVQPVGSPLSLECTVEGTSNPNLYWYRQAAGRGLQLLFYSVGIGQISSEVPQNLSASRPQDRQFILSSKKLLLSDSGFYLCAWTDRVEDEKLFFGSGTQLSVL.

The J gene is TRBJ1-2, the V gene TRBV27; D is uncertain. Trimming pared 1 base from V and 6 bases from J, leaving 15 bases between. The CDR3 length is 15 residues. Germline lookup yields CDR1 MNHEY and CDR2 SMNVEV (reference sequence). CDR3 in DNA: TGTGCCAGCAGTTTATTCGGCGGTATAGAGGATGGCTACACCTTC. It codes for CASSLFGGIEDGYTF.

CDR3: CASSVTGTSGNTIYF. The CDR3 nucleotides read TGTGCCAGTAGTGTGACAGGGACATCTGGAAACACCATATATTTT. V is TRBV19 and J is TRBJ1-3; 7 bases line up with TRBD1. Germline CDR1 reads LNHDA; CDR2 reads SQIVND (reference sequence). Losses at the gene ends were 5 bases for V and 1 base for J; bases not matched to a gene: 5. The length of the CDR3 is 15 residues.

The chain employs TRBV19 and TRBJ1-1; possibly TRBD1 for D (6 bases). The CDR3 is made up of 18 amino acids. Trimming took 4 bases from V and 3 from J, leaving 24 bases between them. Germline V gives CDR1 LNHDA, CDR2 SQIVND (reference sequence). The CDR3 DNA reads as TGTGCCAGTAGTAGTGACATTTACAGGGTTACTTCGGACACTGAAGCTTTCTTT. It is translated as CASSSDIYRVTSDTEAFF.

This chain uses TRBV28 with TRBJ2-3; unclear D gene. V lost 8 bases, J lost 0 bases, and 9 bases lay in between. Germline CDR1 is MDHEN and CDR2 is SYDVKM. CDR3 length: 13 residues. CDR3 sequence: CASVKTSTDTQYF. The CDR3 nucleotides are TGTGCCAGCGTAAAGACTAGCACAGATACGCAGTATTTT.

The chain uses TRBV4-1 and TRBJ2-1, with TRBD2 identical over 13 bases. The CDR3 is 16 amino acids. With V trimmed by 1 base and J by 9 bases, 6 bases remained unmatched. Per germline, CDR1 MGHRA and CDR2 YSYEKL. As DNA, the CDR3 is TGCGCCAGCAGCCAAGCTCCGGGACTAGCGGGATTTGAGCAGTTCTTC. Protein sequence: CASSQAPGLAGFEQFF.

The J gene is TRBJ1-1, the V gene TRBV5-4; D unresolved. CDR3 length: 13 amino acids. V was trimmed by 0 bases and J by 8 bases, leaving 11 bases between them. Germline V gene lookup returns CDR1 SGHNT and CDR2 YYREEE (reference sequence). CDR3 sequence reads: CASSLGAQLEAFF. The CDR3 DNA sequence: TGTGCCAGCAGCTTGGGTGCGCAACTAGAAGCTTTCTTT.

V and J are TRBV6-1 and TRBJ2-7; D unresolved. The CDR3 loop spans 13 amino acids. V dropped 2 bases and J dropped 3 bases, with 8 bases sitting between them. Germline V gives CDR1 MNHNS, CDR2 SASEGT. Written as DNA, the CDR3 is TGTGCCAGCAGTGAATATATTCTCTACGAGCAGTACTTC. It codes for CASSEYILYEQYF.

This chain's CDR3 is CASSLATGDQPQHF. Here the CDR3 DNA reads TGCGCCAGCAGCTTGGCAACAGGGGATCAGCCCCAGCATTTT. The chain is built from TRBV5-1 and TRBJ1-5; TRBD1 matches at 7 bases. V gave up 0 bases and J gave up 5 bases; unmatched junction bases: 2. The CDR3 is 14 amino acids. The germline V gene has CDR1 SGHRS and CDR2 YFSETQ.

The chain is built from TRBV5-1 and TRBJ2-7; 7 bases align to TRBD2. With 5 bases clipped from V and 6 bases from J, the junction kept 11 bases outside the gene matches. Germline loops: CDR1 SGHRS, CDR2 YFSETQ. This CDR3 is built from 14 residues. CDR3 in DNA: TGCGCCAGCAGAGATCCCCCCTCTAGCGGCGAGCAGTACTTC. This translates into CASRDPPSSGEQYF.

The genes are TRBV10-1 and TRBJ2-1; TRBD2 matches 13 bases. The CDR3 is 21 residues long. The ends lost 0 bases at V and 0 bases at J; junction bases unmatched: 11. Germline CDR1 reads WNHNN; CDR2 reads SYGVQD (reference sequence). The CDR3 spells CASSESVFGTSGTSSYNEQFF. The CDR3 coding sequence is TGCGCCAGCAGTGAGTCAGTTTTCGGGACTAGCGGGACCAGCTCCTACAATGAGCAGTTCTTC.

CDR3 sequence reads: CASRLGLLGYNEQFF. The DNA of the CDR3 is TGTGCCAGCAGGCTCGGACTCCTGGGTTACAATGAGCAGTTCTTC. The gene calls are TRBV6-5 and TRBJ2-1, with D perhaps TRBD2 (5 bases). Trimming stripped 6 bases from V and 4 bases from J, with 16 bases between. This CDR3 is built from 15 residues. Looked up from germline, CDR1 is MNHEY and CDR2 is SVGAGI.

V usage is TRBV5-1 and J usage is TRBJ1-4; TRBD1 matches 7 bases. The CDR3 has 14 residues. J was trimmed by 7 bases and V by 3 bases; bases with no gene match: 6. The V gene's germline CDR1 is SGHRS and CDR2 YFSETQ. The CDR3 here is CASSSWDRSEKLFF. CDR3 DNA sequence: TGCGCCAGCAGCTCCTGGGACAGAAGTGAAAAACTGTTTTTT. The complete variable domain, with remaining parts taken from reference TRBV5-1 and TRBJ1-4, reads KAGVTQTPRYLIKTRGQQVTLSCSPISGHRSVSWYQQTPGQGLQFLFEYFSETQRNKGNFPGRFSGRQFSNSRSEMNVSTLELGDSALYLCASSSWDRSEKLFFGSGTQLSVL.

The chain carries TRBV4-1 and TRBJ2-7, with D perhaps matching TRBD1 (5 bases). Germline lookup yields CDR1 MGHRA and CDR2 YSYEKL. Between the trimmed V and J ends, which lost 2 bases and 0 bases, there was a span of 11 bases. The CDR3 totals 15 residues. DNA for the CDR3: TGCGCCAGCAGCCAACCCAGGGAAAACTCCTACGAGCAGTACTTC. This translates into CASSQPRENSYEQYF.

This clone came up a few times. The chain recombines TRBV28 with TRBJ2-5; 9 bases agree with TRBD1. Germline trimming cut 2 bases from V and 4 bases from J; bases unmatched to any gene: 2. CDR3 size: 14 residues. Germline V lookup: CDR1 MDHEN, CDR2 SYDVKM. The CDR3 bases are TGTGCCAGCAGTTTAGACAGGGGGGGAGAGACCCAGTACTTC. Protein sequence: CASSLDRGGETQYF.

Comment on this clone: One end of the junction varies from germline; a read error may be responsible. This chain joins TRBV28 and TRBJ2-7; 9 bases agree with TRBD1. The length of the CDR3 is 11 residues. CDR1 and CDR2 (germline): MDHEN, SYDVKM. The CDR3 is CASRDGTGQRF. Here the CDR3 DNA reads TGTGCCAGCAGGGATGGGACAGGGCAACGCTTC.

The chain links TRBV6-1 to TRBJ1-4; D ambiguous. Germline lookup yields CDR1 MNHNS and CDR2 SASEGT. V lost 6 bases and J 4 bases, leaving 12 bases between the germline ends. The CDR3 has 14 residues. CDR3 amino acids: CASRTPRLNEKLFF. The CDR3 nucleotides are TGTGCCAGCAGGACTCCTCGGCTTAATGAAAAACTGTTTTTT.

The CDR3 protein is CASSDMVGNYGYTF. The CDR3 DNA sequence: TGTGCCAGCAGCGACATGGTGGGTAACTATGGCTACACCTTC. The chain employs TRBV6-1 and TRBJ1-2; D ambiguous. Germline CDR1 is MNHNS and CDR2 is SASEGT. The CDR3 is 14 residues long. Trimming pared 6 bases from V and 1 base from J, leaving 12 bases between.

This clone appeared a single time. The CDR3 DNA follows: TGTGCCAGCAGCTTAACCGTTGGGCAGGGGAAACAGCCCCAGCATTTT. Encoded protein: CASSLTVGQGKQPQHF. This chain connects TRBV11-1 to TRBJ1-5, with D perhaps TRBD1 (6 bases). The length of the CDR3 is 16 residues. Trimming removed 2 bases at V and 7 bases at J, with 18 bases between. Germline CDR1 and CDR2: SGHAT and FQDESV (reference sequence).

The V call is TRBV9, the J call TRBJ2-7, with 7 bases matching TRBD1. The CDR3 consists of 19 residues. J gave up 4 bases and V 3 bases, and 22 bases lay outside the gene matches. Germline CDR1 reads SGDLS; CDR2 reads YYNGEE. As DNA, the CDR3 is TGTGCCAGCAGCGCCCGCCCCTCTAAAGGGACAGAAGGAATTTACGAGCAGTACTTC. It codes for CASSARPSKGTEGIYEQYF.

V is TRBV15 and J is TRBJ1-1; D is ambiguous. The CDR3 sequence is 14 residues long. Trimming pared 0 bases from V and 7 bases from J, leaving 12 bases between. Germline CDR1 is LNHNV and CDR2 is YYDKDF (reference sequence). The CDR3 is CATSRERVALEAFF. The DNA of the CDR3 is TGTGCCACCAGCAGAGAACGGGTCGCGCTTGAAGCTTTCTTT.

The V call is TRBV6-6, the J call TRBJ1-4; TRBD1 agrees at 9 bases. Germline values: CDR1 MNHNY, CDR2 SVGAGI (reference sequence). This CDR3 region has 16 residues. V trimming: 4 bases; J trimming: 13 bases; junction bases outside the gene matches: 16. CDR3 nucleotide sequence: TGTGCCAGCAGTTTCCGGAGCGACAGGGGGTTGGCGCGACTGTTTTTT. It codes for CASSFRSDRGLARLFF.